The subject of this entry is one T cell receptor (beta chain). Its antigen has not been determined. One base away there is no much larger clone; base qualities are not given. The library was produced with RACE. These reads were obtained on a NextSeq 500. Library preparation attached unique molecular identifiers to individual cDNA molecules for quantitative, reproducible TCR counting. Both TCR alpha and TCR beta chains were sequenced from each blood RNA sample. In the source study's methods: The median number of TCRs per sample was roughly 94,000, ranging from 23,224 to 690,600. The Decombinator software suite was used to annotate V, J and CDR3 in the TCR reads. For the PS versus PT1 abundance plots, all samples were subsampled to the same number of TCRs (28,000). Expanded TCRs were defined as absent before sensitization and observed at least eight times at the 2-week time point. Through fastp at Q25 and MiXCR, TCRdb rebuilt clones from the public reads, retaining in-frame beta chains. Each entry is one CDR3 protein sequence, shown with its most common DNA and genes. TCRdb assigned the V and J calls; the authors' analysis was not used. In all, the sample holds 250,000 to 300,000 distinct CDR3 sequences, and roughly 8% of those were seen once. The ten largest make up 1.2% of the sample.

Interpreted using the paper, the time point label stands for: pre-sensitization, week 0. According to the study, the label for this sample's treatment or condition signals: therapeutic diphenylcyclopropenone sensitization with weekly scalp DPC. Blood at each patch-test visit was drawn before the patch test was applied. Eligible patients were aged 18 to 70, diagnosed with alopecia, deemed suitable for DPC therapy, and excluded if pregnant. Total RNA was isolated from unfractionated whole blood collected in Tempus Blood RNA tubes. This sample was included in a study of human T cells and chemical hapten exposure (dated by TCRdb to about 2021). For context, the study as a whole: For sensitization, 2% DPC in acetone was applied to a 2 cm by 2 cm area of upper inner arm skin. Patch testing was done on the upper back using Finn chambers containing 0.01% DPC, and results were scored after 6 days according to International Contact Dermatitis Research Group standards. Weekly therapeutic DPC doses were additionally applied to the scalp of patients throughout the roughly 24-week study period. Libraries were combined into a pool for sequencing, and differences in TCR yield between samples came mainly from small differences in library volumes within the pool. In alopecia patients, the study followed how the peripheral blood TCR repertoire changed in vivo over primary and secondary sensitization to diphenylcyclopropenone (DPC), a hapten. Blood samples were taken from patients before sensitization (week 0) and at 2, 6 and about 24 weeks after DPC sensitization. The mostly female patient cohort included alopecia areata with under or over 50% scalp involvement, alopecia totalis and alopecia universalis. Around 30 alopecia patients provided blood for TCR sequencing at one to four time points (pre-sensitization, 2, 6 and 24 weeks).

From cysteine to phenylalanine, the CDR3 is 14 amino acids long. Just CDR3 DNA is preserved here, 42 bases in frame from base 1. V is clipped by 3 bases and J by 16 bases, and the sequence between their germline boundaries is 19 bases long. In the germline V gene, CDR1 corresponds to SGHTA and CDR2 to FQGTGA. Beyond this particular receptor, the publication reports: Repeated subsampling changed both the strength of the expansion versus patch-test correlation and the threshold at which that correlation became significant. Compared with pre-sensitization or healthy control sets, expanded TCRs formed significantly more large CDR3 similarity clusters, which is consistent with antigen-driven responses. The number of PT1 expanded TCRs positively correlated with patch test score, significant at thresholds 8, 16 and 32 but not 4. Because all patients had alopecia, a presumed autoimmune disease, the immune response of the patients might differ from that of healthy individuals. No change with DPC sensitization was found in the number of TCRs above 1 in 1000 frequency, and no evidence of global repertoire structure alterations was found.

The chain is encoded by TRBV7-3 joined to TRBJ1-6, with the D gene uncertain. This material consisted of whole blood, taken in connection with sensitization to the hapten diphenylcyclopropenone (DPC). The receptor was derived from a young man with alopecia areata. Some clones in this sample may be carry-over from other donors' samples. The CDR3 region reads CASSFPDGGSRLHF. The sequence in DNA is TGTGCCAGCAGCTTCCCGGACGGAGGGTCCAGGCTCCACTTT.